The present TCR beta chain was sequenced within a study of blood T cell repertoires in COVID-19. Adults between about 18 and 95 years of age took part from 24 US areas. Participants reported their clinical history, and cohort assignment relied on those reports. Each exposed participant met a COVID-19 case in the 2 weeks preceding study entry. TCRdb keeps only in-frame clones here, not all; method: immunoSEQ multiplex PCR. The repertoire holds around 340,000 clones, with 88% as singletons. The CDR3 length is 13 residues. Per the germline V gene, CDR1 is SGHRS and CDR2 is YFSETQ. V was clipped by 3 bases and J by 1 base, with 7 bases between them.

The rearrangement uses TRBV5-1 and TRBJ2-5, with D possibly matching TRBD2 (5 bases). The specimen was PBMCs or T cells enriched from blood (not recorded which). The sequence was collected from a woman aged 25 to 39 who had been exposed to COVID-19. This CDR3 is CASSSGLQETQYF. The CDR3 DNA is TGCGCCAGCAGCTCCGGACTCCAAGAGACCCAGTACTTC.